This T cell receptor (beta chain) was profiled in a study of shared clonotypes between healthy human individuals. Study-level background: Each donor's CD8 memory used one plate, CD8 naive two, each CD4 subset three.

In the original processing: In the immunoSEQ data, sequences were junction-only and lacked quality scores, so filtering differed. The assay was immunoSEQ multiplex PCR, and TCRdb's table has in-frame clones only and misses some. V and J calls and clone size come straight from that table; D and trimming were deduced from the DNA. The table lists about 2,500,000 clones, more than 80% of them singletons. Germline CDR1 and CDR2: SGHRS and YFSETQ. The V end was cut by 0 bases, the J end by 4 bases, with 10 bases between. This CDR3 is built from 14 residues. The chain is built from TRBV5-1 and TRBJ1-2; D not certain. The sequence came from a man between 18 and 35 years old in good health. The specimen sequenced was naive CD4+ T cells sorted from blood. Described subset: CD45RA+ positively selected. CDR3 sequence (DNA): TGCGCCAGCAGCTTGGAGGCGGACCTCTATGGCTACACCTTC. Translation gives CASSLEADLYGYTF.